This entry describes one TCR beta chain. No antigen is known for it. Per-nucleotide qualities are absent, and no much larger clonotype sits a single base away. The method was the immunoSEQ multiplex PCR assay. For the multiplex PCR, a mixture combining 60 forward primers for TCR Vbeta segments and 13 reverse primers for TCR Jbeta segments was used. The CDR3 region of rearranged TCR beta genes was amplified from genomic DNA with a multiplex PCR assay. Amplified TCR beta libraries were sequenced as 87-base-pair reads on the Illumina HiSeq System. Per the authors' processing: Across the 700 or so repertoires, a later analysis counted roughly 84 million unique TCR beta chains, around 10 million of which were shared by at least two donors. To remove PCR and sequencing errors, raw reads were error-corrected and collapsed into unique sequences using a nearest-neighbor algorithm that merged closely related sequences. CDR3 sequences were aligned to IMGT reference sequences to assign V, D and J gene segments. For a sequence to be retained, a match of at least six nucleotides was required to both a V gene segment and a J gene segment. A rearrangement was called productive if the CDR3 had no stop codons and remained in frame with V and J, and every other rearrangement was called non-productive. Following IMGT convention, CDR3 was defined as the stretch from the second conserved V-encoded cysteine up to the conserved J-encoded phenylalanine. The earlier analysis of about 590 of the donors excluded sequences that lacked an unambiguous match to a single V gene segment. An earlier analysis of 450 to 650 of the donors called V segments functional above 56.7% productive rearrangements and segregating when the between-donor standard deviation exceeded 5%. A statistical classification framework was developed to diagnose cytomegalovirus status using the catalog of TCR beta chain sequences. In a later analysis, TCR nucleotide sequences were compared against IMGT/GENE-DB human TR gene sequences so that V and J genes could be assigned. Using the TCRdist pipeline, a later analysis assigned CDR3 sequences along with most-parsimonious VDJ recombination scenarios. In a later analysis, each TCR beta chain was defined by its CDR3 amino acid sequence together with its V-gene family, and reads lacking a unique V-gene family were excluded. In a later analysis, around 600 highly shared, low-generation-probability nucleotide sequences were removed to address suspected cross-contamination and a sequencing artifact. A later analysis calculated a clonal expansion index for each public chain from normalized within-repertoire ranks of inferred template counts. In a later analysis, generation probabilities were computed using a VDJ recombination model fitted to out-of-frame rearrangements, and the results were checked against IGoR. In a later analysis, hypergeometric tests were used to score TCR-TCR, TCR-HLA and TCR-CMV co-occurrence, with a repertoire-size bias correction applied to TCR pairs. A later analysis estimated false discovery rates by permuting HLA or CMV assignments 20 times. In a later analysis, co-occurring TCRs were grouped with DBSCAN, and TCRdist sequence similarity was added when clustering was performed within HLA-allele-positive subsets. Repertoires with fewer than 30,000 or more than 120,000 public chains were left out of co-occurrence clustering, as were five repertoires with anomalous nucleotide sharing. TCRdb carries this immuneACCESS record with in-frame sequences only. Its versions omit some clonotypes, under half of them owing to an unresolved V gene in the studies checked, with the rest unexplained. That table is the source of V, J and clone size, and D and trimming were worked out from the DNA. The sample profile shows more than 150,000 clones; about three quarters of them were found once. Around 1.5% of the sample goes to the ten largest clones.

The data are from a study of cytomegalovirus exposure and HLA in healthy donors (dated by TCRdb to 2016 to 2017). Background on the whole study: An earlier analysis of several hundred of the donors reported about 260 Gb of sequence data and 95 million to 120 million unique TCR beta sequences obtained from around 170 million T cells. Roughly 300 gigabases of sequencing data and around 80 million unique TCR sequences made up an early release that covered around 640 HLA-typed donors. Of the approximately 400 genotyped donors, more than 75% were placed in the genetic ancestry cluster associated with self-reported Caucasian donors. The study was designed to test whether signatures of past pathogen exposure could be identified by cataloging public T cell receptors. Using immunosequencing, the study profiled T cell repertoires from around 680 subjects and related those repertoires to cytomegalovirus serostatus. In addition to the first cohort of approximately 650 subjects, a separate validation cohort of around 110 different subjects was used. To predict cytomegalovirus infection status, the study brought together high-throughput TCR immunosequencing, statistical association of individual TCRs with disease status, and machine learning. To study patterns of TCR occurrence, a later analysis re-analyzed previously published TCR beta repertoires from several hundred donors and added high-resolution HLA genotyping. In the later analysis, no new phenotypic data were used to find candidate immune exposures; instead, reliance was placed on TCR beta sequences and their occurrence across donors. In an earlier analysis of around 540 of the donors, high-throughput TCR beta sequencing was used to judge whether each TCR beta V gene segment behaved as functional or pseudogenic. Alongside the repertoire data, information on donor age, sex, ethnicity and CMV serostatus was compiled. In a later genetic analysis, genome-wide SNP genotypes for about 55% of the 666 donors were used, and that subset was treated as a discovery cohort. Every repertoire in the discovery cohort had been generated on one and the same sequencing platform. HLA typing included class I and class II loci at four-digit resolution. Typing coverage differed by locus: A, B, C, DRB1 and DQB1 were typed in roughly 620-640 donors, DQA1 in about 550, DPA1 in 600 to 610, and DPB1 in 472. Several DR-DQ haplotypes were handled as single units for association and clustering because linkage in the cohort was strong. Among 300 to 450 genotyped donors of the cohort, an average of approximately 250,000 unique TCR beta nucleotide sequences were sequenced per donor, roughly 20% of them non-productive.

The research as a whole found: In a later analysis, more than 15,000 TCR beta sequences were associated with specific HLA alleles at a false discovery rate of 0.05. Broadly in line with IMGT annotations, most TCR beta V segments showed up in productive rearrangements about 87% or about 30% of the time in an earlier analysis of around 550 of the donors. In this cohort, only TCR beta chains were sequenced, and detectable features were limited by the absence of alpha or paired-chain data. The presence/absence analyses assumed that sequencing depth was roughly uniform across donors, and that assumption may not be true. Assigning TCR associations to individual alleles was difficult when HLA alleles, especially DR and DQ, strongly co-occurred. The authors suggested that the approach could potentially be extended to other disease states and immunological phenotypes. In a later analysis, most CMV-associated TCR beta chains were found to appear HLA-restricted, with HLA associations seemingly driven largely by CMV exposure. According to a later genetic analysis, donors in an Asian-associated ancestry cluster had fewer N-insertions in productive TCRs than the roughly 700-donor mean. A few of the identified cytomegalovirus-associated TCR beta chains were confirmed in vitro to be specific for cytomegalovirus antigens. Cytomegalovirus status was reported to be diagnosed by the classifier with high specificity and sensitivity in both the original and validation cohorts. Because HLA typing was unavailable for some donors at each locus, only the typed subset was used in association tests. Immune exposure information for the cohort was limited to CMV serostatus. A cluster of highly shared sequence variants was judged likely to be a technical artifact of the sequencing pipeline. In a later analysis, the rate of TCR association differed among HLA loci, with DRB1 alleles having the most associated TCRs and HLA-C alleles having the fewest. Correlated functional status among segregating V segments might be attributable to linkage disequilibrium, but an unknown experimental factor could not be ruled out. Most TCR sequences were observed very rarely across donors, whereas some public TCRs were present in many individuals. Because the 87-base-pair reads could not distinguish some IMGT-functional V segments, including TRBV6-2 and TRBV6-3, those segments were excluded. An association between a missense DCLRE1C variant and V-gene and J-gene trimming of TCR beta chains was found in a later genetic analysis and replicated in an independent cohort. The study gave a list of roughly 150 TCR beta chains associated with cytomegalovirus. Compared with equally common non-associated chains, HLA-associated TCR beta chains in a later analysis were more clonally expanded and had lower generation probabilities. A further reported finding was that TCR beta sequences accurately predicted the HLA-A and HLA-B alleles for most subjects in the first cohort. According to a later analysis, parvovirus B19, influenza, CMV and Epstein-Barr virus appeared linked to several top co-occurrence clusters. Because counts were too low, around 17 rarely observed V segments, including chromosome 9 orphons, were left out of the earlier analysis of 587 of the donors.

In total, approximately 700 healthy bone marrow donors made up the cohort. Cohort members were all nominally healthy when sampled, although unrecorded immune exposures were likely present. The donor was CMV seronegative and belonged to the group of 380 or so seronegative cohort members. Every donor gave a peripheral blood sample, and the peripheral blood mononuclear cells from that sample were used for TCR beta sequencing. The Qiagen DNeasy Blood Extraction Kit was used to extract genomic DNA from the blood cell samples. Trimming at the junction amounts to 7 bases on V and 1 base on J, and the germline ends lie 13 bases apart. The CDR3 holds 15 amino acids from the cysteine to the phenylalanine. Only the CDR3 DNA is retained, 45 bases long and in frame from the first base. Via the germline V gene (reference sequence), CDR1 is MNHEY and CDR2 SMNVEV.

This clonotype was sampled from a man younger than 30 in good health and CMV-seronegative. The sequence is built from TRBV27 and TRBJ2-2, with a weak D call of TRBD1 (7 bases match). The specimen sequenced was PBMCs. The CDR3 is CASTPQGGNTGELFF. The DNA sequence is given as TGTGCCAGCACCCCTCAGGGGGGGAACACCGGGGAGCTGTTTTTT.